This passage covers 17 T cell receptor beta chains from one sample sequenced in a study of T-cell reconstitution after alpha-beta-depleted transplantation in children. TCRbeta library construction was performed incorporating unique molecular identifiers. TCRdb called the PCR reads again in MiXCR, with one record for every CDR3 protein. This sample yields about a million distinct CDR3 sequences, of which under 30% are seen a single time; over 25% belongs to the top ten. The source was PBMCs, mostly from graft donor cells, collected 360 days after TCRalphabeta/CD19-depleted stem cell transplant. These receptors were taken from a boy under two years old who had a stem cell transplant for SCID, so the T cells may come from the graft donor.

This clonotype was observed at least ten times. CDR3 nucleotides: TGCGCCAGCAGCCCACGGACTAGCACAGATACGCAGTATTTT. Its protein is CASSPRTSTDTQYF. The chain recombines TRBV5-1 with TRBJ2-3; maybe TRBD2 (5 bases). Germline loops: CDR1 SGHRS, CDR2 YFSETQ. This CDR3 is built from 14 residues. Trimming cost V 4 bases and J 0 bases, with 9 bases left between them.

This clonotype was recorded a few times. J is TRBJ2-2 and V is TRBV20-1, with 11 bases identical to TRBD1. The CDR3 has 14 amino acids. Germline CDR1 and CDR2: DFQATT and SNEGSKA (reference sequence). V lost 6 bases, J lost 3 bases, and 3 bases stayed unmatched. For the CDR3, the DNA is TGCAGTGCCCAGGACAGGGGGCACACCGGGGAGCTGTTTTTT. This translates into CSAQDRGHTGELFF.

The chain has TRBV20-1 and TRBJ2-3, with D perhaps matching TRBD2 (6 bases). Germline V gene sequence: CDR1 DFQATT, CDR2 SNEGSKA (reference sequence). With 5 bases removed from V and 0 bases from J, the gap between germline ends came to 27 bases. The CDR3 sequence is 19 residues long. CDR3 nucleotide sequence: TGCAGTGCTTTTGGCACGGGGAGGATCCGGGAAACTAGCACAGATACGCAGTATTTT. It translates to CSAFGTGRIRETSTDTQYF.

The chain uses TRBV12-3 or TRBV12-4 and TRBJ2-7, with a tentative D call TRBD2 (5 bases). CDR3 length: 15 residues. V gave up 6 bases and J gave up 6 bases, with 21 bases separating them. This chain's CDR3 is CASREHYREGGEQYF. The CDR3 DNA is TGTGCCAGCAGGGAGCACTACCGGGAAGGCGGCGAGCAGTACTTC.

This clonotype has only a few counts. The chain carries TRBV11-3 and TRBJ2-2; D remains unclear. V was clipped by 5 bases and J by 1 base, with 8 bases between them. The germline V gene has CDR1 SGHNT and CDR2 YENEEA. There are 14 residues in the CDR3. The CDR3 sequence: CASSLHKNTGELFF. In DNA, the CDR3 is TGTGCCAGCAGCCTCCACAAGAACACCGGGGAGCTGTTTTTT.

This clonotype was seen more than once but under ten times. The chain links TRBV4-2 to TRBJ2-7, with D perhaps TRBD2 (6 bases). With 5 bases removed from V and 1 base from J, the gap between germline ends came to 12 bases. Germline lookup yields CDR1 LGHNA and CDR2 YNFKEQ. CDR3 length: 14 amino acids. The CDR3 region is CASSNDRGSYEQYF. The DNA of the CDR3 is TGTGCCAGCAGCAATGACCGGGGGTCCTACGAGCAGTACTTC.

This clonotype occurred a few times. The chain links TRBV12-3 or TRBV12-4 to TRBJ2-6, with no clear D. The CDR3 totals 14 residues. V gave up 8 bases and J gave up 0 bases, with 8 bases separating them. CDR3 bases: TGTGCCAGCGTCAGCTTCTCTGGGGCCAACGTCCTGACTTTC. Its protein product is CASVSFSGANVLTF.

This clonotype was seen a few times. The chain recombines TRBV6-5 with TRBJ1-5; TRBD1 might be the D (6 bases). V was cut by 2 bases and J by 0 bases, with 32 bases left in between. The CDR3 spans 23 residues. Germline V CDR1 and CDR2: MNHEY, SVGAGI. The CDR3: CASSYADLVIGDTRSYSNQPQHF. In nucleotides, the CDR3 is TGTGCCAGCAGTTACGCGGACCTAGTTATCGGGGACACGCGATCCTATAGCAATCAGCCCCAGCATTTT.

The chain joins TRBV12-3 or TRBV12-4 to TRBJ1-1; 7 nucleotides agree with TRBD1. The CDR3 is made up of 16 amino acids. With 5 bases clipped from V and 4 bases from J, the junction kept 13 bases outside the gene matches. CDR3 region: CASSPRTGTRGTEAFF. CDR3 DNA: TGTGCCAGCAGTCCACGGACAGGCACCCGCGGCACTGAAGCTTTCTTT.

The V call is TRBV4-1, the J call TRBJ2-7; a possible D gene is TRBD1 (6 bases). The CDR3 loop spans 13 amino acids. In germline, CDR1 is MGHRA, CDR2 YSYEKL. Trimming cost V 4 bases and J 10 bases, with 17 bases left between them. The CDR3 nucleotides are TGCGCCAGCAGCCCCCAAGGTGTGGACAGTCAGTACTTC. The encoded protein is CASSPQGVDSQYF.

The chain joins TRBV12-3 or TRBV12-4 to TRBJ2-7; D is possibly TRBD2 (6 bases). This CDR3 region has 13 residues. V lost 3 bases to trimming and J lost 5 bases, with 11 bases between them. CDR3 bases: TGTGCCAGCAGTTTCCTGCGGGGCGACGAGCAGTACTTC. Residues: CASSFLRGDEQYF.

The V and J genes are TRBV12-3 or TRBV12-4 and TRBJ2-4, with D unclear. The CDR3 spans 14 residues. V was cut by 3 bases and J by 9 bases, with 15 bases left in between. The CDR3 reads CASSLSASQSIQYF. CDR3 DNA sequence: TGTGCCAGCAGTTTGTCGGCTAGTCAGAGCATTCAGTACTTC.

V gene TRBV4-1 combines with J gene TRBJ2-2; a weak D match, TRBD1 (5 bases). V was pared by 3 bases and J by 0 bases, with 8 bases between. Germline V CDR1 and CDR2: MGHRA, YSYEKL. CDR3 size: 15 residues. This CDR3 is CASSQTQANTGELFF. The CDR3 coding sequence is TGCGCCAGCAGCCAGACACAGGCGAACACCGGGGAGCTGTTTTTT.

The rearrangement uses TRBV29-1 and TRBJ1-2; possible D gene TRBD1, 5 bases. V was cut by 7 bases and J by 7 bases, with 19 bases left in between. Germline CDR1 reads SQVTM; CDR2 reads ANQGSEA. This CDR3 contains 13 residues. The CDR3 sequence: CSAADSGWGGYTF. The CDR3 region has the DNA TGCAGCGCCGCCGACAGTGGATGGGGTGGCTACACCTTC.

This chain links TRBV12-3 or TRBV12-4 with TRBJ2-7; TRBD1 might be the D (7 bases). Trimming took off 6 bases at V and 2 bases at J, with 11 bases between the two ends. This CDR3 has 13 amino acids. The CDR3 DNA follows: TGTGCCAGCAGGCGGGACAGACCCTACGAGCAGTACTTC. Translated: CASRRDRPYEQYF.

A single count supports this clonotype. The chain carries TRBV6-6 and TRBJ1-5; possibly TRBD1 for D (5 bases). CDR3 size: 13 residues. V gave up 7 bases and J gave up 3 bases, with 10 bases separating them. CDR1 is MNHNY, CDR2 SVGAGI, per germline (reference sequence). CDR3 residues: CASNLGANQPQHF. The CDR3 DNA is TGTGCCAGCAATTTAGGGGCCAATCAGCCCCAGCATTTT.

V and J are TRBV6-5 and TRBJ2-6, with 9 bases matching TRBD1. The CDR3 runs to 17 residues. Germline V gene sequence: CDR1 MNHEY, CDR2 SVGAGI. V trimming: 2 bases; J trimming: 2 bases; junction bases outside the gene matches: 4. CDR3 DNA: TGTGCCAGCAGTTACGAGGGACAGGGAACTGGGGCCAACGTCCTGACTTTC. It translates to CASSYEGQGTGANVLTF.